The rows below give T cell receptor beta chains drawn from one sample of a study of human T cells and chemical hapten exposure. TCRdb called the RACE reads again in MiXCR, with one record for every CDR3 protein. The sample has approximately 88,000 distinct CDR3 sequences; over 10% are singletons. This material consisted of whole blood, taken in connection with sensitization to the hapten diphenylcyclopropenone (DPC). These receptors all come from a woman aged 45-65 years with alopecia areata. Some clones in this sample may be carry-over from other donors' samples. Each CDR3 is given with its conserved first and last residue. The D gene is left open where the match is weak. Only part of the rows carry a size: once, few, many, or a class if the clone is expanded.

TRBV21-1	few	TRBJ2-5	NA	CASSKRETQYF	TGTGCCAGCAGCAAAAGAGAGACCCAGTACTTC
TRBV6-6	few	TRBJ2-7	NA	CASSYPGSYEQYF	TGTGCCAGCAGTTACCCGGGATCCTACGAGCAGTACTTC
TRBV10-3	NA	TRBJ1-6	NA	CAISEKKSSYNSPLHF	TGTGCCATCAGTGAGAAAAAAAGCTCCTATAATTCACCCCTCCACTTT
TRBV5-1	NA	TRBJ2-1	NA	CASSLAGASYNEQFF	TGCGCCAGCAGCTTGGCGGGAGCCTCCTACAATGAGCAGTTCTTC
TRBV20-1	few	TRBJ2-1	TRBD1	CSARGDRRHNEQFF	TGCAGTGCTAGGGGGGACAGGAGGCACAATGAGCAGTTCTTC
TRBV20-1	NA	TRBJ2-7	NA	CSASRLASSREQYF	TGCAGTGCTAGTCGTCTAGCGAGCTCCCGGGAGCAGTACTTC
TRBV27	many	TRBJ2-6	NA	CASSLVGANVLTF	TGTGCCAGCAGTTTGGTTGGGGCCAACGTCCTGACTTTC
TRBV29-1	NA	TRBJ1-4	TRBD1	CSVAVRGREKLFF	TGCAGCGTTGCGGTCAGGGGGCGGGAAAAACTGTTTTTT
TRBV3-1	NA	TRBJ2-2	NA	CASSQAYRVGTGELFF	TGTGCCAGCAGCCAAGCCTACAGGGTCGGCACCGGGGAGCTGTTTTTT
TRBV28	few	TRBJ2-1	TRBD2	CASSTELSGSSYNEQFF	TGTGCCAGCAGCACGGAGTTAAGCGGGAGCTCCTACAATGAGCAGTTCTTC
TRBV5-1	NA	TRBJ2-5	TRBD2	CASSREARRALGAGETQYF	TGCGCCAGCAGCCGGGAGGCAAGGCGGGCGCTCGGAGCTGGAGAGACCCAGTACTTC
TRBV11-2	few	TRBJ2-7	NA	CASSLGGPGRQYF	TGTGCCAGCAGCTTAGGAGGCCCAGGGAGGCAGTACTTC
TRBV3-1	many	TRBJ1-3	TRBD1	CASSQEGTGRSGNTIYF	TGTGCCAGCAGCCAAGAGGGGACAGGGCGCTCTGGAAACACCATATATTTT
TRBV5-4	few	TRBJ1-2	NA	CASSSRVGYGYTF	TGTGCCAGCAGCTCCAGGGTCGGCTATGGCTACACCTTC
TRBV20-1	many	TRBJ2-5	NA	CSARDGSRSQYF	TGCAGTGCCCGGGACGGATCCAGATCCCAGTACTTC
TRBV2	few	TRBJ2-3	NA	CASSEPGGVATDTQYF	TGTGCCAGCAGTGAACCTGGTGGTGTAGCGACAGATACGCAGTATTTT
TRBV5-6	few	TRBJ2-2	NA	CASSRGRANTGELFF	TGTGCCAGCAGCCGGGGACGCGCGAACACCGGGGAGCTGTTTTTT
TRBV27	many	TRBJ2-3	TRBD2	CASSPHGQRGTDTQYF	TGTGCCAGCAGTCCACATGGGCAGCGGGGGACAGATACGCAGTATTTT
TRBV7-2	few	TRBJ2-5	TRBD2	CASSRIAGPQETQYF	TGTGCCAGCAGCCGCATAGCGGGCCCGCAAGAGACCCAGTACTTC